One sample yielded the 32 T cell receptor beta chains listed below, sequenced in a study of Graves' ophthalmopathy and Graves' hyperthyroidism listed by TCRdb under 2018. Sequencing was carried out with an Illumina HiSeq 2000. For repertoire sequencing, the TCR beta CDR3 regions were amplified from RNA transcripts. HTBI primers and the Qiagen OneStep RT-PCR kit were used in a first-round RT-PCR, which was followed by a second-round multiplex PCR, size selection and purification. TCRdb reworked the public reads: Q25 trimming with fastp, MiXCR clone assembly, productive beta chains retained. Every distinct CDR3 protein forms one entry, paired with its most common genes and DNA. The sample table contains almost 750,000 distinct CDR3 sequences; only one count was recorded for roughly two fifths of them. Together, the top ten hold about 40% of the sample. Specimen: peripheral blood. All receptors come from an adult man with Graves' ophthalmopathy.

J is TRBJ2-5 and V is TRBV25-1; D perhaps matches TRBD2 (5 bases). Looked up from germline, CDR1 is MGHDK and CDR2 is SYGVNS. The V gene lost 3 bases and the J gene lost 4 bases, with 12 bases spanning the gap. The CDR3 has 14 amino acids. CDR3 coding DNA: TGTGCCAGCAGTGAGACGGGGTCGATAGAGACCCAGTACTTC. It is translated as CASSETGSIETQYF.

This clonotype showed up just a few times. The chain combines TRBV20-1 with TRBJ2-5, with D possibly called TRBD1 or TRBD2 (5 bases each). In germline, CDR1 is DFQATT, CDR2 SNEGSKA (reference sequence). V lost 4 bases and J lost 3, with 15 bases in between. The CDR3 is 14 residues long. Here the CDR3 reads CSATIIGTEETQYF. The DNA of the CDR3 is TGCAGTGCTACAATTATAGGGACGGAAGAGACCCAGTACTTC.

This clonotype turned up a few times. The chain is built from TRBV10-3 and TRBJ2-2, with TRBD1 identical over 12 bases. This CDR3 contains 15 residues. Germline V gives CDR1 ENHRY, CDR2 SYGVKD. The V gene end was trimmed by 9 bases and the J gene end by 2 bases; junction bases not matched to a gene: 4. The CDR3 loop is CAMSGTGGNTGELFF. The CDR3 DNA reads as TGTGCCATGTCCGGGACAGGGGGCAACACCGGGGAGCTGTTTTTT.

This clonotype was observed at least ten times. The J gene is TRBJ2-7, the V gene TRBV10-3; no definite D call. V lost 10 bases, J lost 7 bases, and 14 bases lay in between. This CDR3 has 11 amino acids. CDR1 and CDR2 (germline): ENHRY, SYGVKD. Here the CDR3 DNA reads TGTGCCACACGGGCCAAGGGAGAGCAGTACTTC. Protein sequence: CATRAKGEQYF.

This clonotype was counted between two and nine times. J is TRBJ1-5 and V is TRBV20-1, with unresolved D. Trimming took off 6 bases at V and 0 bases at J, with 9 bases between the two ends. Per germline, CDR1 DFQATT and CDR2 SNEGSKA (reference sequence). This CDR3 region has 13 residues. In DNA, the CDR3 is TGCAGTGCGGTTCGGGGTAGCAATCAGCCCCAGCATTTT. It encodes CSAVRGSNQPQHF.

In the case of this clonotype: Since no conserved phenylalanine or tryptophan closes the CDR3, a read error is the likely cause. The chain uses TRBV10-3 and TRBJ2-2; 9 positions agree with TRBD1. Germline CDR1 ENHRY, CDR2 SYGVKD. The length of the CDR3 is 17 residues. CDR3 region: CASSYFWDRAGTGELFI. CDR3 DNA sequence: TGTGCCAGCAGTTACTTTTGGGACAGGGCGGGCACCGGGGAGCTGTTTATT.

This clonotype was seen repeatedly, ten times or more. V and J are TRBV12-3 or TRBV12-4 and TRBJ1-6; D not certain. With 6 bases removed from V and 13 bases from J, the gap between germline ends came to 13 bases. The CDR3 sequence is 12 residues long. The CDR3 protein is CASSGRSGPLHF. As DNA, the CDR3 is TGTGCCAGCAGCGGTCGGAGTGGGCCCCTCCACTTT.

This clonotype was detected many times. As DNA, the CDR3 is TGCAGTGCTCCAGACCTCTACGAGCAGTACTTC. Its protein product is CSAPDLYEQYF. The V call is TRBV20-1, the J call TRBJ2-7; D not certain. The CDR3 sequence is 11 residues long. Trimming took off 5 bases at V and 3 bases at J, with 8 bases between the two ends. The germline CDR1 and CDR2 sequences are DFQATT and SNEGSKA (reference sequence).

V is TRBV7-2 and J is TRBJ1-3; TRBD1 might be the D (5 bases). V was trimmed by 5 bases and J by 9 bases, leaving 14 bases between them. The CDR3 sequence is 13 residues long. Germline V CDR1 and CDR2: SGHTA, FQGNSA. CDR3 coding DNA: TGTGCCAGCAGCCCTACTAGCGGGACCACCATATATTTT. Translating gives CASSPTSGTTIYF.

The V gene is TRBV9, the J gene TRBJ2-7, with 7 nucleotides matching TRBD1. Germline assignment: CDR1 SGDLS and CDR2 YYNGEE. The junction had 10 bases not matched to a gene; V was cut back by 6 bases and J by 4 bases. The CDR3 loop spans 14 amino acids. In DNA, the CDR3 is TGTGCCAGCAATAAAGGACAGGACCTATACGAGCAGTACTTC. Translated: CASNKGQDLYEQYF.

V usage is TRBV6-1 and J usage is TRBJ2-7; no clear D gene. Trimming took off 5 bases at V and 0 bases at J, with 8 bases between the two ends. The CDR3 runs to 13 residues. Germline V gives CDR1 MNHNS, CDR2 SASEGT. The CDR3 DNA reads TGTGCCAGCAGTTTAGAGACCTCCTACGAGCAGTACTTC. Protein product: CASSLETSYEQYF.

This clonotype has at least ten counts. The chain carries TRBV7-2 and TRBJ1-5; TRBD1 might be the D (6 bases). V was clipped by 1 base and J by 6 bases, with 16 bases between them. The CDR3 extends over 16 amino acids. Germline V lookup: CDR1 SGHTA, CDR2 FQGNSA. CDR3 region: CASSLGSGGSGQPQHF. Written as DNA, the CDR3 is TGTGCCAGCAGCTTAGGATCCGGGGGCTCGGGTCAGCCCCAGCATTTT.

The rearrangement links TRBV25-1 to TRBJ2-5; 7 bases are a match to TRBD2. CDR1 is MGHDK and CDR2 is SYGVNS in the germline V gene. The V gene end was trimmed by 11 bases and the J gene end by 11 bases; junction bases not matched to a gene: 23. The CDR3 totals 15 residues. The CDR3 region is CAGIPVTAGSLPQYF. For the CDR3, the DNA is TGTGCCGGCATCCCGGTGACAGCGGGGAGTCTCCCACAGTACTTC. Full variable domain (outside the CDR3, taken from reference TRBV25-1 and TRBJ2-5): EADIYQTPRYLVIGTGKKITLECSQTMGHDKMYWYQQDPGMELHLIHYSYGVNSTEKGDLSSESTVSRIRTEHFPLTLESARPSHTSQYLCAGIPVTAGSLPQYFGPGTRLLVL.

Concerning this clonotype: A junction end diverges from the germline sequence, so it may reflect a read error. The chain joins TRBV9 to TRBJ1-1; no definite D call. The germline V gene encodes CDR1 SGDLS and CDR2 YYNGEE. The CDR3 loop spans 13 amino acids. CDR3 coding DNA: TGTGCCAACAGCCCCAGCCTGAACACTGAAGCTTTCTTT. Encoded protein: CANSPSLNTEAFF.

In this sample, this clonotype turned up once. The rearrangement uses TRBV11-2 and TRBJ2-7, with D possibly matching TRBD1 (6 bases). V lost 6 bases and J lost 0, with 24 bases in between. The CDR3 has 18 amino acids. Germline V gives CDR1 SGHAT, CDR2 FQNNGV. CDR3 amino acids: CASRWGQGIRNNSYEQYF. The DNA for the CDR3 is TGTGCCAGCAGGTGGGGGCAGGGGATAAGGAATAACTCCTACGAGCAGTACTTC.

This clonotype was seen repeatedly, ten times or more. An end of the junction does not agree with germline; a read error may underlie this. V gene TRBV7-2 combines with J gene TRBJ1-2; TRBD1 aligns across 7 bases. The length of the CDR3 is 15 residues. Per germline, CDR1 SGHTA and CDR2 FQGNSA. In nucleotides, the CDR3 is TGTGCCAGCAGCTTAGGGGGGACAGAAATCGATGGTTACACCTTC. Protein: CASSLGGTEIDGYTF.

To note about this clonotype: A read error may account for a junction end that differs from germline. The chain is built from TRBV10-3 and TRBJ2-7, with TRBD1 as a possible D gene (5 bases). Germline-derived CDR1 and CDR2 are ENHRY and SYGVKD. CDR3 length: 11 amino acids. DNA for the CDR3: TGTGCCATCGGTGAGACAGAACAGCAGTACTTC. This encodes CAIGETEQQYF.

This clonotype was seen ten or more times. This chain links TRBV29-1 with TRBJ2-5; D not resolved. Germline CDR1 SQVTM, CDR2 ANQGSEA. Between the trimmed V and J ends, which lost 6 bases and 5 bases, there was a span of 16 bases. This CDR3 is built from 13 residues. The CDR3 DNA reads TGCAGCGTGGACGGCAGGATGGGGGAGACCCAGTACTTC. It yields the protein CSVDGRMGETQYF.

Ten or more counts support this clonotype. The chain employs TRBV11-2 and TRBJ1-2, with TRBD1 as a possible D gene (5 bases). This CDR3 region has 12 residues. The V end lost 5 bases, the J end lost 9 bases, and 13 bases lay between the germline ends. Germline V gene lookup returns CDR1 SGHAT and CDR2 FQNNGV. The CDR3 DNA reads as TGTGCCAGCAGCCCCGGGGGGAGACGCTACACCTTC. It yields the protein CASSPGGRRYTF.

In its sample, this clonotype was seen a few times. The gene calls are TRBV2 and TRBJ1-2; the match to TRBD1 covers 11 bases. The V gene's germline CDR1 is SNHLY and CDR2 FYNNEI. The V gene end was trimmed by 5 bases and the J gene end by 7 bases; junction bases not matched to a gene: 6. CDR3 size: 14 residues. CDR3 in amino acids: CASSTWTGGRGYTF. Written as DNA, the CDR3 is TGTGCCAGCAGTACCTGGACAGGGGGCCGTGGCTACACCTTC.

Many counts were recorded for this clonotype. V gene TRBV7-2 combines with J gene TRBJ1-1; no firm D call. Germline CDR1 and CDR2: SGHTA and FQGNSA. Trimming stripped 2 bases from V and 7 bases from J, with 5 bases between. The CDR3 sequence is 11 residues long. Here the CDR3 reads CASSLTLEAFF. The CDR3 DNA is TGTGCCAGCAGCTTAACCCTTGAAGCTTTCTTT. Together with reference TRBV7-2 and TRBJ1-1, the CDR3 gives the full variable domain: GAGVSQSPSNKVTEKGKDVELRCDPISGHTALYWYRQSLGQGLEFLIYFQGNSAPDKSGLPSDRFSAERTGGSVSTLTIQRTQQEDSAVYLCASSLTLEAFFGQGTRLTVV.

J is TRBJ1-6 and V is TRBV19; perhaps TRBD1 as D (5 bases). V shed 11 bases and J shed 5 bases, with 19 bases lying between them. This CDR3 is built from 15 residues. Germline CDR1 LNHDA, CDR2 SQIVND (reference sequence). The DNA for the CDR3 is TGTGCCTGGGGGAGTACCGGGTCCGATAATTCACCCCTCCACTTT. Its translation: CAWGSTGSDNSPLHF.

This clonotype showed up many times. J is TRBJ2-7 and V is TRBV29-1; D is possibly TRBD2 (5 bases). Trimming took off 5 bases at V and 4 bases at J, with 18 bases between the two ends. Germline V gene sequence: CDR1 SQVTM, CDR2 ANQGSEA. The CDR3 is 14 amino acids. In DNA form, the CDR3 reads TGCAGCGTTTTTTCCCCGACGGGCGGGTACGAGCAGTACTTC. The encoded protein is CSVFSPTGGYEQYF.

Details on this clonotype: A junction boundary mismatches the germline segment, possibly from a read error. This chain connects TRBV10-3 to TRBJ1-6; 7 bases match TRBD1. Per germline, CDR1 ENHRY and CDR2 SYGVKD. The CDR3 runs to 15 residues. CDR3 protein: CASSLPGTVNSPLHF. CDR3 DNA: TGTGCCAGCAGTCTCCCCGGGACAGTAAATTCACCCCTCCACTTT.

Regarding this clonotype: This clone may be a read error of a much larger clone one base away. The genes are TRBV19 and TRBJ1-1; 8 positions agree with TRBD1. CDR1 and CDR2 from the germline V gene are LNHDA and SQIVND (reference sequence). The CDR3 has 12 residues. The CDR3, as DNA: TGTGCCAGTAGGGCAGGGGGCCCTGAAGCTTCCTTT. Its protein product is CASRAGGPEASF. Full variable domain (missing parts from reference TRBV19 and TRBJ1-1): DGGITQSPKYLFRKEGQNVTLSCEQNLNHDAMYWYRQDPGQGLRLIYYSQIVNDFQKGDIAEGYSVSREKKESFPLTVTSAQKNPTAFYLCASRAGGPEASFGQGTRLTVV.

This clonotype was counted a few times. The rearrangement joins TRBV7-9 to TRBJ2-2, with 7 bases aligning to TRBD1. The V and J ends lost 5 bases and 5 bases, in that order; junction bases with no gene match: 11. The CDR3 has 16 amino acids. Germline CDR1 is SEHNR and CDR2 is FQNEAQ (reference sequence). CDR3 DNA sequence: TGTGCCAGCAGCCCCCGACAGGGCCCGAGGACCGGGGAGCTGTTTTTT. Translating it yields CASSPRQGPRTGELFF.

CDR3 DNA: TGTGCCAGCAGTTTACAGCGGGGGCGATACACCGGGGAGCTGTTTTTT. Translation gives CASSLQRGRYTGELFF. The genes are TRBV25-1 and TRBJ2-2, with 8 bases fitting TRBD2. Germline V gene data show CDR1 as MGHDK and CDR2 as SYGVNS. The CDR3 length is 16 residues. V dropped 5 bases and J dropped 3; count of bases not matched to a gene: 8. The variable domain in full, completed from reference TRBV25-1 and TRBJ2-2, reads EADIYQTPRYLVIGTGKKITLECSQTMGHDKMYWYQQDPGMELHLIHYSYGVNSTEKGDLSSESTVSRIRTEHFPLTLESARPSHTSQYLCASSLQRGRYTGELFFGEGSRLTVL.

The V call is TRBV11-2, the J call TRBJ2-5; D ambiguous. CDR3 length: 11 amino acids. V gave up 0 bases and J gave up 10 bases, with 6 bases separating them. Germline CDR1 is SGHAT and CDR2 is FQNNGV. This CDR3 is CASSLDWNQYF. The DNA of the CDR3 is TGTGCCAGCAGCTTAGACTGGAACCAGTACTTC.

This clonotype has a count of ten or more. The chain joins TRBV29-1 to TRBJ2-3, with 8 bases lining up with TRBD2. Germline lookup yields CDR1 SQVTM and CDR2 ANQGSEA. The CDR3 contains 14 residues. CDR3 bases: TGCATCGTCCTGGCGGGAGGTCCCACAGATACGCAGTATTTT. As protein: CIVLAGGPTDTQYF.

In this sample, this clonotype turned up many times. The rearrangement uses TRBV7-6 and TRBJ1-6, with 7 nucleotides matching TRBD1. CDR1 is SGHVS, CDR2 FNYEAQ, per germline. With V trimmed by 6 bases and J by 8 bases, 4 bases remained unmatched. This CDR3 contains 13 residues. CDR3 DNA: TGTGCCAGCAGGACGGGACAGTATTCACCCCTCCACTTT. Translated, it gives CASRTGQYSPLHF.

The chain employs TRBV25-1 and TRBJ2-2; D possibly corresponds to TRBD1 (6 bases). The germline CDR1 and CDR2 sequences are MGHDK and SYGVNS. Trimming left V 5 bases short and J 3 bases short, with 10 bases between. The CDR3 runs to 14 residues. The CDR3 DNA sequence: TGTGCCAGCAGTTATTACAGGGACACCGGGGAGCTGTTTTTT. Its translation: CASSYYRDTGELFF. Full variable domain (remainder filled in from reference TRBV25-1 and TRBJ2-2): EADIYQTPRYLVIGTGKKITLECSQTMGHDKMYWYQQDPGMELHLIHYSYGVNSTEKGDLSSESTVSRIRTEHFPLTLESARPSHTSQYLCASSYYRDTGELFFGEGSRLTVL.

The chain uses TRBV7-9 and TRBJ1-3, with D uncertain. From germline, CDR1 is SEHNR and CDR2 FQNEAQ (reference sequence). Trimming cost V 2 bases and J 3 bases, with 14 bases left between them. CDR3 size: 16 residues. The CDR3 region is CASSLLSPWGGNTIYF. The CDR3 bases are TGTGCCAGCAGCTTATTGTCCCCCTGGGGTGGAAACACCATATATTTT. Complete variable domain (other parts from reference TRBV7-9 and TRBJ1-3): DTGVSQNPRHKITKRGQNVTFRCDPISEHNRLYWYRQTLGQGPEFLTYFQNEAQLEKSRLLSDRFSAERPKGSFSTLEIQRTEQGDSAMYLCASSLLSPWGGNTIYFGEGSWLTVV.